Presented here are 4 T cell receptor beta chains from one specimen sequenced in a study of graft-versus-host responses after intestinal transplantation. Intraepithelial plus lamina propria lymphocytes were released by processing graft tissue. TCRdb keeps only in-frame clones here, not all; method: immunoSEQ multiplex PCR. The data contain some 15,000 clones, around three quarters of them seen just once; the ten biggest clones take up under 5%. This specimen consisted of ileum tissue, obtained approximately 27 days after intestinal transplant. These receptors all come from a human patient who received an intestinal transplant, so some T cells may come from the graft donor.

In this sample, this clone is medium-sized. This sequence joins TRBV28 and TRBJ2-1; 7 bases match TRBD2. Germline V gives CDR1 MDHEN, CDR2 SYDVKM. The trim removed 3 bases at V and 5 bases at J, leaving 7 bases unmatched. The CDR3 runs 15 residues. CDR3: CASSLGGSYDNEQFF. The CDR3 nucleotides are TGTGCCAGCAGTTTGGGAGGGAGTTACGACAATGAGCAGTTCTTC.

The chain uses TRBV4-1 and TRBJ2-3; D not resolved. CDR1 and CDR2 from the germline V gene are MGHRA and YSYEKL. The length of the CDR3 is 12 residues. V was pared by 4 bases and J by 6 bases, with 8 bases between. The CDR3 DNA reads TGCGCCAGCAGCCCCCCGGAGGATACGCAGTATTTT. As protein: CASSPPEDTQYF.

This sequence joins TRBV29-1 and TRBJ2-2, with TRBD1 matching over 9 bases. The CDR3 is made up of 16 amino acids. J was trimmed by 7 bases and V by 5 bases; bases with no gene match: 14. The germline CDR1 and CDR2 sequences are SQVTM and ANQGSEA. CDR3 residues: CSVQANRGRHNGELFF. Here the CDR3 DNA reads TGCAGCGTTCAGGCGAACAGGGGGCGGCACAACGGGGAGCTGTTTTTT.

This chain links TRBV10-3 with TRBJ1-6; D ambiguous. This CDR3 spans 14 amino acids. From germline, CDR1 is ENHRY and CDR2 SYGVKD. V gave up 6 bases and J gave up 7 bases, with 13 bases separating them. This CDR3 is CAISSGSVNSPLHF. The CDR3 nucleotides are TGTGCCATCAGCTCCGGGTCAGTGAATTCACCCCTCCACTTT.